This TCR beta chain originates from a study of OX40 agonist ivuxolimab in advanced cancers. About the study: Across the patients, intravenous ivuxolimab was delivered every 2 weeks at 0.01 to 10 mg/kg.

On this clone itself: Its antigen remains unidentified.

The CDR3 has 16 residues. The study, taken as a whole, reports: Low levels of normalized T-cell clonal expansion also appeared in some nonresponders. At doses 0.1 to 3.0 mg/kg, CD4+ and CD8+ clones expanded.

Measured with immunoSEQ multiplex PCR; TCRdb has only the in-frame clones, and not every one. In the table there are roughly 73,000 clones, about nine tenths of which are singletons. V gene TRBV21-1 combines with J gene TRBJ1-1. TRBV21-1 has pseudogene status. Sample: CD4+ or CD8+ T cells sorted from blood, taken in a trial of the OX40 agonist ivuxolimab. This receptor was taken from an adult with an advanced solid tumor such as melanoma, head and neck, liver or kidney cancer. Written as DNA, the CDR3 is TGTGCCAGCAGCAAAGGGAGAGAAGAGGGCAACACTGAAGCTTTCTTT. This encodes CASSKGREEGNTEAFF.